These 32 T cell receptor beta chains were sequenced from one sample in a study of T cells expressing NK-cell markers. TCRdb re-called the 5' RACE reads; every CDR3 protein appears as one record, without DNA. This sample's table has roughly 300,000 distinct CDR3 sequences. Sequencing used blood T cells: a sorted CD56 or NKG2C T cell subset, CD4+ or CD8+ T cells, or bulk PBMC T cells (not recorded which). All receptors come from a woman between 18 and 69 years old in good health.

The CDR3 loop is CASSLVVTALASGYTF. The V and J genes are TRBV7-8 and TRBJ1-2. Per the germline V gene, CDR1 is SGHVS and CDR2 is FQNEAQ. The CDR3 extends over 16 amino acids. Full variable domain (missing parts from reference TRBV7-8 and TRBJ1-2): GAGVSQSPRYKVAKRGQDVALRCDPISGHVSLFWYQQALGQGPEFLTYFQNEAQLDKSGLPSDRFFAERPEGSVSTLKIQRTQQEDSAVYLCASSLVVTALASGYTFGSGTRLTVV.

The J gene is TRBJ1-1, the V gene TRBV12-3 or TRBV12-4. The CDR3 covers 14 residues. CDR3 sequence reads: CASSSRRGEAEAFF.

V and J are TRBV7-9 and TRBJ1-5; the D gene TCRdb calls, TRBD1, cannot be checked with no DNA. The CDR3 spans 14 residues. The germline V gene encodes CDR1 SEHNR and CDR2 FQNEAQ (reference sequence). The CDR3 sequence: CASSTGTGVQPQHF.

V usage is TRBV12-3 or TRBV12-4 and J usage is TRBJ2-5. This CDR3 spans 17 amino acids. CDR3 protein: CASSLGLLGRSKETQYF.

The chain has TRBV4-3 and TRBJ1-6. CDR3 size: 14 residues. Germline V gene sequence: CDR1 LGHNA, CDR2 YSLEER. CDR3 in amino acids: CASSAGLGNSPLHF.

The gene calls are TRBV30 and TRBJ1-1; no DNA is available, so the TRBD1 call from TCRdb remains unchecked. CDR3 length equals 15 residues. Germline V lookup: CDR1 GTSNPN, CDR2 SVGIG (reference sequence). Here the CDR3 reads CAWSVDRGGGTEAFF.

The chain uses TRBV10-3 and TRBJ2-3; TCRdb calls TRBD1, which cannot be checked without DNA. CDR1 is ENHRY and CDR2 is SYGVKD in the germline V gene. This CDR3 comprises 14 residues. This chain's CDR3 is CAISEGQGTDTQYF.

The J gene is TRBJ2-7, the V gene TRBV29-1; TCRdb names TRBD2, which stays unverified in the absence of DNA. This CDR3 comprises 12 residues. Per the germline V gene, CDR1 is SQVTM and CDR2 is ANQGSEA. The chain's CDR3 is CSVDLPGYEQYF.

This chain joins TRBV7-2 and TRBJ2-7; TCRdb's D gene call, TRBD1, goes unchecked for lack of DNA. The CDR3 extends over 15 amino acids. The germline CDR1 and CDR2 sequences are SGHTA and FQGNSA. The CDR3: CASSPAWGQSYEQYF. The variable domain in full, with the rest retrieved from reference TRBV7-2 and TRBJ2-7, is GAGVSQSPSNKVTEKGKDVELRCDPISGHTALYWYRQSLGQGLEFLIYFQGNSAPDKSGLPSDRFSAERTGGSVSTLTIQRTQQEDSAVYLCASSPAWGQSYEQYFGPGTRLTVT.

The CDR3 is CATTGTGNTEAFF. This chain connects TRBV10-3 to TRBJ1-1; the TRBD1 assignment by TCRdb is unverifiable without DNA. CDR3 length equals 13 residues. Germline values: CDR1 ENHRY, CDR2 SYGVKD.

The chain employs TRBV20-1 and TRBJ2-1; TCRdb selects TRBD2, and the lack of DNA leaves this call unchecked. This CDR3 region has 13 residues. Germline loops: CDR1 DFQATT, CDR2 SNEGSKA (reference sequence). The CDR3 protein is CSASSGGGVEQFF.

The chain links TRBV29-1 to TRBJ2-1; TCRdb's D call, TRBD2, is unchecked because there is no DNA. The CDR3 runs 15 residues. Per germline, CDR1 SQVTM and CDR2 ANQGSEA. CDR3 sequence: CSVVGRRGRAREQFF.

The gene calls are TRBV6-5 and TRBJ1-5. Germline V gives CDR1 MNHEY, CDR2 SVGAGI. This CDR3 is 14 amino acids long. The CDR3 is CASSLRQSNQPQHF.

CDR3 sequence: CASSVGEVSEQYF. This chain joins TRBV7-9 and TRBJ2-7. The CDR3 totals 13 residues. Germline V gene lookup returns CDR1 SEHNR and CDR2 FQNEAQ (reference sequence).

The CDR3 sequence is CASSLGRERGLRNEQFF. The chain uses TRBV5-5 and TRBJ2-1; TCRdb gives TRBD2 as the D gene, but with no DNA this cannot be confirmed. CDR1 SGHKS and CDR2 YYEKEE come from the germline V gene (reference sequence). This CDR3 is 17 amino acids long.

V is TRBV20-1 and J is TRBJ1-5; TCRdb returns TRBD1, unconfirmable since there is no DNA. CDR3 size: 15 residues. Germline V lookup: CDR1 DFQATT, CDR2 SNEGSKA (reference sequence). CDR3 protein: CSARSDRGFNQPQHF.

V gene TRBV11-1 combines with J gene TRBJ2-3; without DNA, the TCRdb call of TRBD1 cannot be checked. The germline CDR1 and CDR2 sequences are SGHAT and FQDESV (reference sequence). The CDR3 is made up of 17 amino acids. This CDR3 reads CASSHWTTRGVADTQYF.

The chain has TRBV7-9 and TRBJ1-4. CDR3 length: 14 residues. Germline V CDR1 and CDR2: SEHNR, FQNEAQ (reference sequence). The CDR3: CASAHSRTNEKLFF. Full variable domain (remainder filled in from reference TRBV7-9 and TRBJ1-4): DTGVSQNPRHKITKRGQNVTFRCDPISEHNRLYWYRQTLGQGPEFLTYFQNEAQLEKSRLLSDRFSAERPKGSFSTLEIQRTEQGDSAMYLCASAHSRTNEKLFFGSGTQLSVL.

The chain recombines TRBV12-5 with TRBJ2-5; absent DNA, TCRdb's TRBD2 call cannot be checked. CDR1 is LGHNT, CDR2 FRNRAP, per germline. The CDR3 covers 16 residues. The CDR3 reads CASGLVPLAGRETQYF.

The V call is TRBV5-1, the J call TRBJ2-3; the TRBD1 assignment by TCRdb is unverifiable without DNA. The germline V gene encodes CDR1 SGHRS and CDR2 YFSETQ. The CDR3 length is 15 residues. CDR3 residues: CASSPTGDLTDTQYF.

The chain recombines TRBV20-1 with TRBJ1-4; TCRdb returns TRBD1, unconfirmable since there is no DNA. Germline-derived CDR1 and CDR2 are DFQATT and SNEGSKA (reference sequence). The CDR3 loop spans 14 amino acids. CDR3 amino acids: CSARPQGSNEKLFF.

The rearrangement uses TRBV6-5 and TRBJ2-2. This CDR3 region has 16 residues. Per germline, CDR1 MNHEY and CDR2 SVGAGI. The CDR3 here is CASSYEGSVRTGELFF.

The rearrangement uses TRBV5-6 and TRBJ2-1; TCRdb's D gene call, TRBD2, goes unchecked for lack of DNA. Germline assignment: CDR1 SGHDT and CDR2 YYEEEE. This CDR3 comprises 11 residues. CDR3 protein: CASSLDPRAFF.

The chain is built from TRBV20-1 and TRBJ1-2. This CDR3 comprises 11 residues. Germline-derived CDR1 and CDR2 are DFQATT and SNEGSKA (reference sequence). The CDR3 is CTSPGLWGYTF.

The chain carries TRBV12-3 or TRBV12-4 and TRBJ1-3. The CDR3 sequence is 14 residues long. This CDR3 reads CASSAGLSGNTIYF.

The chain carries TRBV5-4 and TRBJ2-2; as DNA is missing, the TRBD1 call by TCRdb cannot be tested. This CDR3 region has 13 residues. Germline CDR1 reads SGHNT; CDR2 reads YYREEE (reference sequence). CDR3: CASSEGQVGELFF.

This chain joins TRBV20-1 and TRBJ1-4; the D call from TCRdb, TRBD1, cannot be confirmed without DNA. This CDR3 contains 13 residues. Germline V CDR1 and CDR2: DFQATT, SNEGSKA (reference sequence). The CDR3 loop is CSSPSGAGEKLFF.

The J gene is TRBJ2-1, the V gene TRBV3-1; without DNA, the TCRdb call of TRBD1 cannot be checked. Per the germline V gene, CDR1 is LGHDT and CDR2 is YNNKEL (reference sequence). This CDR3 comprises 13 residues. The CDR3 is CASSTSRPPSQFF.

J is TRBJ1-2 and V is TRBV5-4; lacking DNA, the TRBD1 call made by TCRdb goes unchecked. The CDR3 spans 13 residues. Germline values: CDR1 SGHNT, CDR2 YYREEE (reference sequence). The CDR3 protein is CASSFAGAYGYTF.

The rearrangement links TRBV5-6 to TRBJ2-1; the TCRdb call, TRBD1, lacks DNA for checking. Germline V gene lookup returns CDR1 SGHDT and CDR2 YYEEEE. The CDR3 sequence is 17 residues long. The CDR3 is CASSLIRVLNGGNEQFF. Combining the CDR3 with reference TRBV5-6 and TRBJ2-1 gives the whole variable domain DAGVTQSPTHLIKTRGQQVTLRCSPKSGHDTVSWYQQALGQGPQFIFQYYEEEERQRGNFPDRFSGHQFPNYSSELNVNALLLGDSALYLCASSLIRVLNGGNEQFFGPGTRLTVL.

The chain is built from TRBV30 and TRBJ1-1; with no DNA, the TCRdb D assignment of TRBD1 cannot be verified. Germline lookup yields CDR1 GTSNPN and CDR2 SVGIG (reference sequence). The CDR3 has 15 amino acids. The CDR3 loop reads CAWSRGQGLDTEAFF.

The gene calls are TRBV9 and TRBJ1-3; checking the TCRdb D call of TRBD1 is not possible without DNA. The germline CDR1 and CDR2 sequences are SGDLS and YYNGEE. This CDR3 is 16 amino acids long. The CDR3 sequence: CASSVRQGGSGNTIYF.